Listed below are T cell receptor beta chains from one sample, sequenced in a study of neurological immune-mediated disorders. MiXCR was run by TCRdb on the 5' RACE reads, yielding one entry per CDR3 protein. Of about 74,000 distinct CDR3 sequences in the sample, around 5.5% are singletons; the top ten hold around 7.2%. Sequenced input: PBMCs. These receptors all stem from a man younger than 35 with multiple sclerosis. Both conserved end residues are part of each CDR3. D genes are given only for firm matches.

j_call,v_call,d_call,cdr3_aa
TRBJ2-1,TRBV20-1,TRBD1,CSAGTALSYNEQFF
TRBJ1-1,TRBV2,TRBD1,CASAGTGITEAFF
TRBJ2-1,TRBV24-1,-,CATSVVGGPLKDNEQFF
TRBJ2-5,TRBV5-1,TRBD1,CASSFGQGSQETQYF
TRBJ1-1,TRBV2,-,CASSEIENTEAFF
TRBJ1-2,TRBV20-1,-,CSARVPGSYGYTF
TRBJ1-6,TRBV9,TRBD1,CASSVGDRVGSPLHF
TRBJ1-2,TRBV11-2,-,CASSLDSRGRGYTF
TRBJ2-7,TRBV2,-,CASSESSSETYEQYF
TRBJ2-4,TRBV20-1,-,CSAIGLPAEIQYF
TRBJ1-1,TRBV20-1,-,CSARAPTFISEAFF
TRBJ2-3,TRBV27,TRBD2,CASRSPFSGITSSTDTQYF
TRBJ2-1,TRBV2,-,CASSEEIAGPGEQFF
TRBJ2-4,TRBV20-1,TRBD2,CSARVGGSGNIQYF
TRBJ1-2,TRBV5-6,-,CASSLERAYGYTF
TRBJ2-1,TRBV12-3/TRBV12-4,-,CASSFYRGAVEQFF
TRBJ2-3,TRBV3-1,TRBD2,CASSPTGRAADTQYF
TRBJ2-1,TRBV5-1,-,CASSDKTHNEQFF
TRBJ2-1,TRBV5-4,TRBD2,CASSPGLAGGNEQFF
TRBJ1-2,TRBV7-2,-,CASSLGGNYGYTF
TRBJ2-7,TRBV7-9,TRBD1,CASSGGTGYEQYF
TRBJ2-7,TRBV11-2,TRBD1,CASSLGTGVSYEQYF